Below, 8 T cell receptor beta chains from the same sample are listed, as sequenced in a study of blood T cell repertoires in COVID-19. The method was immunoSEQ multiplex PCR; TCRdb's version includes in-frame clones alone and lacks a portion of them. Of around 100,000 clones in the sample, 82% were seen once. The specimen sequenced was peripheral blood. The receptors stem from an older man with acute or convalescent COVID-19.

This rearrangement joins TRBV10-3 to TRBJ2-4, with 8 bases fitting TRBD1. Germline CDR1 ENHRY, CDR2 SYGVKD. V shed 6 bases and J 1 base; nucleotides not matched to a gene: 5. The CDR3 covers 15 residues. As DNA, the CDR3 is TGTGCCATCAGCGGACAGGGCGCCGCCAAAAACATTCAGTACTTC. It translates to CAISGQGAAKNIQYF.

The chain combines TRBV7-9 with TRBJ2-7; a possible D gene is TRBD1 (5 bases). Trimming took 3 bases from V and 1 from J, leaving 16 bases between them. The CDR3 contains 16 residues. Germline V CDR1 and CDR2: SEHNR, FQNEAQ (reference sequence). The CDR3 region is CASSFRAVGHSYEQYF. CDR3 nucleotides: TGTGCCAGCAGCTTCCGGGCAGTAGGACATTCCTACGAGCAGTACTTC.

The rearrangement uses TRBV5-4 and TRBJ2-1; D is perhaps TRBD1 (5 bases). Trimming removed 6 bases from V and 4 bases from J, with 14 bases in between. The CDR3 is 14 amino acids. Germline V gene data show CDR1 as SGHNT and CDR2 as YYREEE (reference sequence). The CDR3 sequence is CASTISQGYNEQFF. In DNA form, the CDR3 reads TGTGCCAGCACTATTAGTCAGGGATACAATGAGCAGTTCTTC.

V is TRBV2 and J is TRBJ2-1, with D tentatively TRBD2 (5 bases). CDR3 size: 14 residues. The ends were cut back, 2 bases at V and 9 bases at J, with 14 bases in the middle. The germline V gene has CDR1 SNHLY and CDR2 FYNNEI. CDR3 in amino acids: CASSERPGFGEQFF. In DNA form, the CDR3 reads TGTGCCAGCAGTGAACGGCCGGGGTTCGGTGAGCAGTTCTTC. Based on the CDR3 plus reference TRBV2 and TRBJ2-1, the full variable domain is EPEVTQTPSHQVTQMGQEVILRCVPISNHLYFYWYRQILGQKVEFLVSFYNNEISEKSEIFDDQFSVERPDGSNFTLKIRSTKLEDSAMYFCASSERPGFGEQFFGPGTRLTVL.

This chain links TRBV6-6 with TRBJ1-2; the D gene is possibly TRBD1 (6 bases). The V gene's germline CDR1 is MNHNY and CDR2 SVGAGI (reference sequence). There are 15 residues in the CDR3. V was shortened by 1 base and J by 8 bases, with 17 bases between the two germline ends. The CDR3 DNA reads as TGTGCCAGCAGTTACTTACAGGGTACTTCGGGCGGCTACACCTTC. Translating it yields CASSYLQGTSGGYTF.

The chain employs TRBV7-3 and TRBJ1-1; unclear D gene. The V end was cut by 0 bases, the J end by 1 base, with 6 bases between. CDR3 size: 14 residues. Germline CDR1 SGHTA, CDR2 FQGTGA. The CDR3 region has the DNA TGTGCCAGCAGCTTAACGTCCAGGAACACTGAAGCTTTCTTT. Its translation: CASSLTSRNTEAFF. The whole variable domain, filled in from reference TRBV7-3 and TRBJ1-1, reads GAGVSQTPSNKVTEKGKYVELRCDPISGHTALYWYRQSLGQGPEFLIYFQGTGAADDSGLPNDRFFAVRPEGSVSTLKIQRTERGDSAVYLCASSLTSRNTEAFFGQGTRLTVV.

The count of this clone is one. V usage is TRBV29-1 and J usage is TRBJ1-4, with 7 bases fitting TRBD1. The germline CDR1 and CDR2 sequences are SQVTM and ANQGSEA. This CDR3 contains 15 residues. V lost 4 bases, J lost 2 bases, and 7 bases stayed unmatched. The CDR3 DNA is TGCAGCGTTGCCGTGACAGGGAATACTAATGAAAAACTGTTTTTT. Its protein product is CSVAVTGNTNEKLFF.

CDR3 sequence (DNA): TGTGCCAGCAGTTTAAGGACAGGTCATGAAAAACTGTTTTTT. Its translation is CASSLRTGHEKLFF. The chain recombines TRBV27 with TRBJ1-4, with 7 nucleotides matching TRBD1. J was trimmed by 6 bases and V by 2 bases; bases with no gene match: 3. The CDR3 is made up of 14 amino acids. Germline CDR1 and CDR2: MNHEY and SMNVEV (reference sequence).